This TCR beta chain derives from a study of early T cells in non-severe SARS-CoV-2 infection. Study at large: Unpaired chains resulted from sequencing bulk RNA of unsorted whole blood.

This clonotype came up many times. Its antigen is as yet unknown. Individual cDNA molecules were tagged with unique molecular identifiers, the study reported. TCRdb re-analysed the 5' RACE reads in MiXCR, keeping a single row per CDR3 protein. The data show around 50,000 distinct CDR3 sequences, 7% to 8% seen once. Study-wide points: Private and CD4 specificities were missed by VDJdb matching, skewed to anti-spike CD8.

This CDR3 region has 14 residues. V lost 4 bases to trimming and J lost 3 bases; unmatched junction nucleotides: 3. Per the germline V gene, CDR1 is KGHSH and CDR2 is LQKENI. Sequences were obtained from whole blood. The chain carries TRBV18 and TRBJ1-1; 9 bases are shared with TRBD1. The clonotype originates from an adult who was a healthcare worker with PCR-confirmed SARS-CoV-2 infection or an uninfected control (not recorded which). CDR3 protein: CASSRTGDYTEAFF. The CDR3 DNA reads TGTGCCAGCTCACGGACAGGGGATTACACTGAAGCTTTCTTT.